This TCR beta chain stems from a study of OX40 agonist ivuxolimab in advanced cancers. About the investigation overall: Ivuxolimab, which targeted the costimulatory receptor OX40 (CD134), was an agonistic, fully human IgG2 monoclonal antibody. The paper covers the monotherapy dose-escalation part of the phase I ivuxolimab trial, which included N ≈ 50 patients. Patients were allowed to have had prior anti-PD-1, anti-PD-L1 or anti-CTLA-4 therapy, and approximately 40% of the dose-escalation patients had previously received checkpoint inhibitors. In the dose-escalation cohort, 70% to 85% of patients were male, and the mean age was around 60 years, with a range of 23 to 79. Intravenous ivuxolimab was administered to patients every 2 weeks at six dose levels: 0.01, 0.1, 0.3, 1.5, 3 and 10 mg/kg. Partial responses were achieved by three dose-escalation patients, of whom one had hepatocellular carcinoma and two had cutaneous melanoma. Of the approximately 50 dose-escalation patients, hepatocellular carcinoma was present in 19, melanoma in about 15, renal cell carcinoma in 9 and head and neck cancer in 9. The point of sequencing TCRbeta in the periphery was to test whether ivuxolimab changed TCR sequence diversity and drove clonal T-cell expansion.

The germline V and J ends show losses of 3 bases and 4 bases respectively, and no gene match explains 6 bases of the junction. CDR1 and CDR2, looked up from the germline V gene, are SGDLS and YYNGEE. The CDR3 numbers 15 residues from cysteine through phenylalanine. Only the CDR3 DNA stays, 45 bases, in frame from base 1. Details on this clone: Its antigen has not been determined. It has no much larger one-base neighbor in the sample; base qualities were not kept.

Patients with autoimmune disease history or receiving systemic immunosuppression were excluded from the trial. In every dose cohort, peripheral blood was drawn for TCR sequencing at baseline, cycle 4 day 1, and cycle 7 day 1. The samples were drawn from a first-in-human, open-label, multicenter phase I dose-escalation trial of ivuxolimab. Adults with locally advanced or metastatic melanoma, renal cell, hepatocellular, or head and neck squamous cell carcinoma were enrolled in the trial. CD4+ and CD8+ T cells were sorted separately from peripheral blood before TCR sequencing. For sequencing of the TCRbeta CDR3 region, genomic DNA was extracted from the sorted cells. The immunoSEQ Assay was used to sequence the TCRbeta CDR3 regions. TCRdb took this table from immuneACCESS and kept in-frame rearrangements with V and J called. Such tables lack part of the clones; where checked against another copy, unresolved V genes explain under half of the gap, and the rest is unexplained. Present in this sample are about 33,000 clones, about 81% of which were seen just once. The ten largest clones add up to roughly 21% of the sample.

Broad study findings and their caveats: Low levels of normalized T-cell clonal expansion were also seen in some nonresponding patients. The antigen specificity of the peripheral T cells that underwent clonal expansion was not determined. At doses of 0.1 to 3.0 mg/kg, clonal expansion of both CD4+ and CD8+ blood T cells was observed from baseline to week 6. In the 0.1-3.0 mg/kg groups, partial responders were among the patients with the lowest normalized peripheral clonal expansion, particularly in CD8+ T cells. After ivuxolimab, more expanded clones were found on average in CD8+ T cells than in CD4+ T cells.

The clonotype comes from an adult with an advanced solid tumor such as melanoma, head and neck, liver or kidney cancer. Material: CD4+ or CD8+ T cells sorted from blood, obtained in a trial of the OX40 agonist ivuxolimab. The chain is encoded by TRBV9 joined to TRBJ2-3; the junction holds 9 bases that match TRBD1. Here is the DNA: TGTGCCAGCAGCGACCGGGACAGGGCGTCAGATACGCAGTATTTT. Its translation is CASSDRDRASDTQYF.